This TCR beta chain was profiled in a study of blood T cell repertoires in COVID-19. Trimming left V 0 bases short and J 5 bases short, with 22 bases between. CDR1 is SGHAT and CDR2 is FQNNGV in the germline V gene. The CDR3 length is 18 residues. The protocol was immunoSEQ multiplex PCR, while the TCRdb copy is restricted to in-frame clones and leaves out a portion. The data contain about 89,000 clones, 78% of them singletons. The sample comprised peripheral blood. The sequence was collected from a man in his 70s with COVID-19, enrolled during active disease. The chain carries TRBV11-2 and TRBJ1-2; weak D call: TRBD1 (6 bases). The CDR3 sequence: CASSLDAGAAGGIYGYTF. The CDR3 DNA reads as TGTGCCAGCAGCTTAGACGCGGGGGCAGCCGGGGGGATATATGGCTACACCTTC.